The sequence of this T cell receptor beta chain was determined in a study of OX40 agonist ivuxolimab in advanced cancers. Study as a whole: Three patients had partial responses: one hepatocellular carcinoma, two cutaneous melanoma. Points from the study as a whole: Compared with CD4+, CD8+ T cells on average had more expanded clones.

Measured with immunoSEQ multiplex PCR; TCRdb has only the in-frame clones, and not every one. The sample yields around 100,000 clones, approximately 90% seen once. With regard to this clone: Its antigen is unknown.

The source is an adult with an advanced solid tumor such as melanoma, head and neck, liver or kidney cancer. The sequencing used CD4+ or CD8+ T cells sorted from blood, collected in a trial of the OX40 agonist ivuxolimab.

The CDR3 bases are TGTGCCAGCAGCACTAGGGCCTCGGCGGGTTATGGCTACACCTTC. This gives the protein CASSTRASAGYGYTF. The rearrangement uses TRBV11-3 and TRBJ1-2, with no clear D. Deletions cut 5 bases from V and 5 bases from J, with 18 bases between. This CDR3 has 15 residues. CDR1 and CDR2 from the germline V gene are SGHNT and YENEEA.